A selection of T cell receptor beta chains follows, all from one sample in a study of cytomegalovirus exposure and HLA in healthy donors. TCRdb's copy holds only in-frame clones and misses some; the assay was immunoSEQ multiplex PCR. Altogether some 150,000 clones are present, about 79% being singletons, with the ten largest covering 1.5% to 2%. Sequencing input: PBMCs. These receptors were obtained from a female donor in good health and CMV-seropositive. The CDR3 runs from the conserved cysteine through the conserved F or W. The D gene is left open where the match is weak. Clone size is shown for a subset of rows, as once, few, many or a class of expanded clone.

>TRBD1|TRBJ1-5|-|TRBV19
CASSGGQGGRQPQHF
TGTGCCAGTAGCGGGGGACAGGGGGGACGTCAGCCCCAGCATTTT
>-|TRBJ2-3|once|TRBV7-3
CASSSPPADTQYF
TGTGCCAGCAGCTCCCCCCCGGCAGATACGCAGTATTTT
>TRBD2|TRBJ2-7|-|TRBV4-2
CASSQAGGASYEQYF
TGTGCCAGCAGCCAAGCGGGAGGAGCTTCCTACGAGCAGTACTTC
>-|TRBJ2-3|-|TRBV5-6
CASSLGLSPATDTQYF
TGTGCCAGCAGCCTCGGTTTGTCCCCCGCCACAGATACGCAGTATTTT
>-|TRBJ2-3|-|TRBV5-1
CASSLSAGSTDTQYF
TGCGCCAGCAGCTTGTCGGCGGGGAGCACAGATACGCAGTATTTT
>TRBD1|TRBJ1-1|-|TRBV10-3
CAISERTGGKSEAFF
TGTGCCATCAGTGAGCGGACAGGGGGAAAGTCTGAAGCTTTCTTT
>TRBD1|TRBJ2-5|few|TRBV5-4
CASSKQGASETQYF
TGTGCCAGCAGCAAACAGGGGGCTTCAGAGACCCAGTACTTC
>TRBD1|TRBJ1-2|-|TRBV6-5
CASRLTGSDGYTF
TGTGCCAGCAGGCTGACAGGGAGTGATGGCTACACCTTC
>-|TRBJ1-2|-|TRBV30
CAWFSSTHYGYTF
TGTGCCTGGTTCTCGTCGACACACTATGGCTACACCTTC
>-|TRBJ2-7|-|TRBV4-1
CASSQGTTGINEQYF
TGCGCCAGCAGCCAAGGCACTACAGGGATCAACGAGCAGTACTTC
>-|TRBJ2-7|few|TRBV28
CASSLGPSQYF
TGTGCCAGCAGTTTAGGGCCCTCTCAGTACTTC
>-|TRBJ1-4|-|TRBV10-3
CASRPEGGRNPTNEKLFF
TGTGCCAGCCGCCCGGAGGGGGGGCGAAACCCAACTAATGAAAAACTGTTTTTT
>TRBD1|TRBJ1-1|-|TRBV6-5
CASSYWGQGTEAFF
TGTGCCAGCAGTTACTGGGGACAGGGAACTGAAGCTTTCTTT
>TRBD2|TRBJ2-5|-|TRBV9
CASSVGVAGGEETQYF
TGTGCCAGCAGCGTAGGAGTAGCGGGGGGGGAGGAGACCCAGTACTTC
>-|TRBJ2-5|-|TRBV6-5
CASSYSGNQETQYF
TGTGCCAGCAGTTACTCCGGGAACCAAGAGACCCAGTACTTC
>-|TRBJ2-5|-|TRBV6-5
CASSYSIGTAQETQYF
TGTGCCAGCAGTTACTCGATTGGTACAGCTCAAGAGACCCAGTACTTC